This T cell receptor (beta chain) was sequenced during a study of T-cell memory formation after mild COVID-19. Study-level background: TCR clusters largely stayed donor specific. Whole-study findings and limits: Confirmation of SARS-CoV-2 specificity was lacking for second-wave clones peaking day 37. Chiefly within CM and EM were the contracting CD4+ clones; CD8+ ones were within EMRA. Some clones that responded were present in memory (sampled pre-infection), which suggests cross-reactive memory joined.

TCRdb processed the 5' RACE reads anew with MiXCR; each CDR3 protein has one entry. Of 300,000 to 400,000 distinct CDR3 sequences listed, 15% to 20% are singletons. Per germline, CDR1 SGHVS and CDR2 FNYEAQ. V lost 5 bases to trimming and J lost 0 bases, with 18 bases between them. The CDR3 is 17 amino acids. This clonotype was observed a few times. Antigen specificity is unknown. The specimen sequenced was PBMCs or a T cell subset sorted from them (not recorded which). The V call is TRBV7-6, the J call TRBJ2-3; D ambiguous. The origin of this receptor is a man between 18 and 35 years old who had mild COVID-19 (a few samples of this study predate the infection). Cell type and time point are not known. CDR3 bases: TGTGCCAGCAGCCCCTCTTGGTTCGGGCCTAGCACAGATACGCAGTATTTT. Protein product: CASSPSWFGPSTDTQYF.